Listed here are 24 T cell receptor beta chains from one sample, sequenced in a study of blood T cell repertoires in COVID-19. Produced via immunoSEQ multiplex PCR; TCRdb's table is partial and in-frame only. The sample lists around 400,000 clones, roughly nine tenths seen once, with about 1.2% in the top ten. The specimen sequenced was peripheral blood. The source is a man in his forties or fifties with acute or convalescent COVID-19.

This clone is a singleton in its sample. In DNA form, the CDR3 reads TGTGCCTGGAGTGAGGGGACAGGCCAAGAGACCCAGTACTTC. This gives the protein CAWSEGTGQETQYF. This chain uses TRBV30 with TRBJ2-5, with 8 bases identical to TRBD1. Germline values: CDR1 GTSNPN, CDR2 SVGIG (reference sequence). This CDR3 is built from 14 residues. The trim removed 1 base at V and 1 base at J, leaving 2 bases unmatched.

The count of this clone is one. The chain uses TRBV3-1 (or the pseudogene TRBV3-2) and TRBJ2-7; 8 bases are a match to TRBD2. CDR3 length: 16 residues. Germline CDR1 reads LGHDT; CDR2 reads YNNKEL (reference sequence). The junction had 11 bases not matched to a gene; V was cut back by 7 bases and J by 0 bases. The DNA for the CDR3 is TGTGCCAGCACCGAAAGCGGGGGCGCAAGCTCCTACGAGCAGTACTTC. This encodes CASTESGGASSYEQYF.

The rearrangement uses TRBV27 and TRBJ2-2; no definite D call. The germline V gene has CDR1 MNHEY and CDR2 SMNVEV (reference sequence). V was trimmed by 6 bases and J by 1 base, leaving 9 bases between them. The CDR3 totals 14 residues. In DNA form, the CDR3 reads TGTGCCAGCAGACGCCTGAGGAACACCGGGGAGCTGTTTTTT. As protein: CASRRLRNTGELFF.

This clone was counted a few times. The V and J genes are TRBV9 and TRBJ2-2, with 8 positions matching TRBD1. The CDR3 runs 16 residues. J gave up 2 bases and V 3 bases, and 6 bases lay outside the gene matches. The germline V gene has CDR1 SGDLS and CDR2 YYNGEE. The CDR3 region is CASSDTRGLNTGELFF. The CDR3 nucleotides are TGTGCCAGCAGCGACACCAGGGGGCTTAACACCGGGGAGCTGTTTTTT.

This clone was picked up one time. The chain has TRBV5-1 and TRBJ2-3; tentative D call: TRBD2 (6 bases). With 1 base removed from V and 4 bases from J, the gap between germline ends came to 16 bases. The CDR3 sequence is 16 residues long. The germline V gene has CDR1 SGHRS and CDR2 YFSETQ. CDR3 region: CASSLRLARRADTQYF. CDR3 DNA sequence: TGCGCCAGCAGCTTGAGGCTAGCGCGGCGGGCAGATACGCAGTATTTT.

CDR3 nucleotides: TGTGCCAGCAGCCTGGGGACAGGGGAGGACTATGGCTACACCTTC. Translation: CASSLGTGEDYGYTF. The chain employs TRBV13 and TRBJ1-2, with TRBD1 identical over 10 bases. Germline CDR1 PRHDT, CDR2 FYEKMQ (reference sequence). The length of the CDR3 is 15 residues. J lost 3 bases, V lost 5 bases, and 6 bases had no gene match.

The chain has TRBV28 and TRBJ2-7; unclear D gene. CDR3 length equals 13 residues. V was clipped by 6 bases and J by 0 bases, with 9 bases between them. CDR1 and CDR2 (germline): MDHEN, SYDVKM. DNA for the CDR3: TGTGCCAGCAGAGCACCAAGCTCCTACGAGCAGTACTTC. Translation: CASRAPSSYEQYF.

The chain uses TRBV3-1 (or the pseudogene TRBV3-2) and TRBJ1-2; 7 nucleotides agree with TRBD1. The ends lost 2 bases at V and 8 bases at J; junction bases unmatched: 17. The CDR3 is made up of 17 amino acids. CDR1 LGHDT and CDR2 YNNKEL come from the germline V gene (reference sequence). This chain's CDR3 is CASSQTWGRQGPPGYTF. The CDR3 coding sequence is TGTGCCAGCAGCCAAACTTGGGGAAGACAGGGCCCGCCCGGCTACACCTTC.

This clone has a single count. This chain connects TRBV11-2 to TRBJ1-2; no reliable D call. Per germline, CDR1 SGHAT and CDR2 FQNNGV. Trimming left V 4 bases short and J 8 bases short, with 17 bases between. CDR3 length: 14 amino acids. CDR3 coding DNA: TGTGCCAGCAGCTCCCCACGTTATACGGAGGGCTACACCTTC. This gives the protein CASSSPRYTEGYTF.

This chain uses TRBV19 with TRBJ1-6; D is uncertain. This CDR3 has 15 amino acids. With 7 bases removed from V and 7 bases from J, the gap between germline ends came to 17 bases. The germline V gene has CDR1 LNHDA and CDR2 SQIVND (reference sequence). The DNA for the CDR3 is TGTGCCAGTACCCCAACGGGGTTCATCAATTCACCCCTCCACTTT. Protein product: CASTPTGFINSPLHF.

CDR3 coding DNA: TGCGCCAGCAGCTTGGCGGGCGAGCGGGAGGCAACCGGGGAGCTGTTTTTT. As protein: CASSLAGEREATGELFF. This sequence joins TRBV5-1 and TRBJ2-2; 9 bases map to TRBD2. Germline assignment: CDR1 SGHRS and CDR2 YFSETQ. The V segment lost 0 bases and the J segment 5 bases; nucleotides outside the gene matches: 8. The CDR3 consists of 17 residues.

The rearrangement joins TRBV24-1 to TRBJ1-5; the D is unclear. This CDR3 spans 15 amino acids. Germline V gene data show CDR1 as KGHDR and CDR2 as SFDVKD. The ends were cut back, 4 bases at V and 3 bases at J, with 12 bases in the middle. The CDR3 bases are TGTGCCACCAGTGACCCCTCTGACTCCAATCAGCCCCAGCATTTT. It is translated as CATSDPSDSNQPQHF.

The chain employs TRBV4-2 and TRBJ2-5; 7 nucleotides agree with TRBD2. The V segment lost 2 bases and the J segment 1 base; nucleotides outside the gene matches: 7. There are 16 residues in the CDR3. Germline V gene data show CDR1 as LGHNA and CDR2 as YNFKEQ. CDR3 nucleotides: TGTGCCAGCAGCCAAAATCCAGCGGGAACCCAAGAGACCCAGTACTTC. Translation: CASSQNPAGTQETQYF.

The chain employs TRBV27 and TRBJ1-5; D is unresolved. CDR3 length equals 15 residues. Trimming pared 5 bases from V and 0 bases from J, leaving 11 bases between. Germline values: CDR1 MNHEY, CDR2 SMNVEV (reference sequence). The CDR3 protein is CASSPNGYSNQPQHF. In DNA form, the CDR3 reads TGTGCCAGCAGTCCAAACGGGTATAGCAATCAGCCCCAGCATTTT.

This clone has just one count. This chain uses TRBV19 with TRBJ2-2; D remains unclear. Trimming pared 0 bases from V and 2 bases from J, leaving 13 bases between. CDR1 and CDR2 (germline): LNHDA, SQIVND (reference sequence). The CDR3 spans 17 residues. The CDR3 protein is CASSIDPLGPNTGELFF. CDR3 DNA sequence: TGTGCCAGTAGTATAGATCCTCTCGGTCCCAACACCGGGGAGCTGTTTTTT.

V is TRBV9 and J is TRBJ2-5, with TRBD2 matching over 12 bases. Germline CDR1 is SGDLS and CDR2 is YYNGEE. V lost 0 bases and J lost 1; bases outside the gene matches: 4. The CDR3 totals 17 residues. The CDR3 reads CASSVATSGSGQETQYF. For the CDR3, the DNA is TGTGCCAGCAGCGTAGCGACTAGCGGGAGTGGCCAAGAGACCCAGTACTTC.

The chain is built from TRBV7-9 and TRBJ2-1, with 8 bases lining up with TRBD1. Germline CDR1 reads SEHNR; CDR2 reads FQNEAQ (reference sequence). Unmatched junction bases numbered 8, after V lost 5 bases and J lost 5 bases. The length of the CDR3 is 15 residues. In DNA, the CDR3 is TGTGCCAGCAGCCCCCGGGACAGGCGCGACAATGAGCAGTTCTTC. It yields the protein CASSPRDRRDNEQFF.

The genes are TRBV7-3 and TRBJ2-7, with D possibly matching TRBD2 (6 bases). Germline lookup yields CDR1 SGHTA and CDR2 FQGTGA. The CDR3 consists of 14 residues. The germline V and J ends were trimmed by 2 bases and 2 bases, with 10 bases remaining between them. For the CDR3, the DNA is TGTGCCAGCAGCTTAGGAGGGACTGCCTACGAGCAGTACTTC. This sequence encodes CASSLGGTAYEQYF.

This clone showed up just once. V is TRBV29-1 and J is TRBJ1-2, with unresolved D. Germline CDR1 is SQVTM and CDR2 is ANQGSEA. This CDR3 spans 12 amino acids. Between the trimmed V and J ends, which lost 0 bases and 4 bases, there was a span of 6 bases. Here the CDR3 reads CSVEDPGYGYTF. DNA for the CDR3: TGCAGCGTTGAAGATCCCGGCTATGGCTACACCTTC. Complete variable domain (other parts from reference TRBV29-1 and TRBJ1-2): SAVISQKPSRDICQRGTSLTIQCQVDSQVTMMFWYRQQPGQSLTLIATANQGSEATYESGFVIDKFPISRPNLTFSTLTVSNMSPEDSSIYLCSVEDPGYGYTFGSGTRLTVV.

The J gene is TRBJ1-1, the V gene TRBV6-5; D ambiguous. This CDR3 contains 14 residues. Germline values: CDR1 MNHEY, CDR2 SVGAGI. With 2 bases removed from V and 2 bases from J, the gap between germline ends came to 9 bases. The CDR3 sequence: CASSYGGSNTEAFF. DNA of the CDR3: TGTGCCAGCAGTTACGGCGGGTCCAACACTGAAGCTTTCTTT.

CDR3 residues: CASSLRLRYGYTF. In nucleotides, the CDR3 is TGTGCCAGCAGTTTAAGACTGCGATATGGCTACACCTTC. J is TRBJ1-2 and V is TRBV12-3 or TRBV12-4, with no clear D. The V and J ends lost 2 bases and 5 bases respectively, with 9 bases between them. This CDR3 has 13 residues.

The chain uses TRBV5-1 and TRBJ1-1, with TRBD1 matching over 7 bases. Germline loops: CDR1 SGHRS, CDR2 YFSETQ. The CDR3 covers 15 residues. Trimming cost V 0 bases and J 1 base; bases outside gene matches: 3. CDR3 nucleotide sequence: TGCGCCAGCAGCTTGGAGGACAGGAGGAACACTGAAGCTTTCTTT. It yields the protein CASSLEDRRNTEAFF.

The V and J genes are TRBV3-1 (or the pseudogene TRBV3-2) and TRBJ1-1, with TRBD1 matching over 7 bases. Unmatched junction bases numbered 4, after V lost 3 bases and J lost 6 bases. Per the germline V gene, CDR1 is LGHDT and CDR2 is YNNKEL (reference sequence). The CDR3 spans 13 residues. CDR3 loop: CASSQDRRAEAFF. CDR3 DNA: TGTGCCAGCAGCCAGGACAGGCGGGCTGAAGCTTTCTTT.

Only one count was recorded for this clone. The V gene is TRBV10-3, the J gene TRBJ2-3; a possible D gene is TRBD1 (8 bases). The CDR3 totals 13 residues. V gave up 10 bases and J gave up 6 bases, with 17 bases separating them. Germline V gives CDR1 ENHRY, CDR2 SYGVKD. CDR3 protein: CASKTGEGDTQYF. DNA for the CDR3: TGTGCCAGCAAGACAGGGGAGGGGGATACGCAGTATTTT.